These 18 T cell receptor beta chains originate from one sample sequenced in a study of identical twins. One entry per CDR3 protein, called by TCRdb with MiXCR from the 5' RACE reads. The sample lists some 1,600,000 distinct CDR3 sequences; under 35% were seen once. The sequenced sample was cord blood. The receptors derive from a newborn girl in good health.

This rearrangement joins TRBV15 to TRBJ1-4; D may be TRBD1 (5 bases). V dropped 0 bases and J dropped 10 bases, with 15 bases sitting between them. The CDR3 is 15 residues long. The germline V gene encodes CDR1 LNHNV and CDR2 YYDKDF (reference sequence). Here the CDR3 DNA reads TGTGCCACCAGCAGAGATCGAGGGACGGGCGTAAAACTGTTTTTT. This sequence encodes CATSRDRGTGVKLFF.

The chain's CDR3 is CASSQTLAGATSYEQYF. The CDR3 region has the DNA TGTGCCAGCAGCCAGACACTAGCGGGAGCCACCTCCTACGAGCAGTACTTC. The chain carries TRBV3-1 and TRBJ2-7; 11 nucleotides match TRBD2. Trimming at V came to 3 bases and at J to 0 bases, leaving 7 bases not matched to a gene. Germline CDR1 reads LGHDT; CDR2 reads YNNKEL (reference sequence). The length of the CDR3 is 17 residues.

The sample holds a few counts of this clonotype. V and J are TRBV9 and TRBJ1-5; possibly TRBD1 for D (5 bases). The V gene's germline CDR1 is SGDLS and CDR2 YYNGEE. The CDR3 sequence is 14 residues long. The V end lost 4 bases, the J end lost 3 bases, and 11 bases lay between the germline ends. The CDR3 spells CASSKTVDNQPQHF. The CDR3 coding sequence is TGTGCCAGCAGCAAGACAGTAGACAATCAGCCCCAGCATTTT.

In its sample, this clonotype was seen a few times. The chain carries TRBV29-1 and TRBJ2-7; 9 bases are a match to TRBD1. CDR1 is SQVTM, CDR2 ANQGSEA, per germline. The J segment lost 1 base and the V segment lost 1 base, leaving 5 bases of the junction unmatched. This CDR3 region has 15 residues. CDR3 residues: CSVEAAGQGSYEQYF. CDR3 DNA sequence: TGCAGCGTTGAAGCAGCGGGACAGGGATCCTACGAGCAGTACTTC.

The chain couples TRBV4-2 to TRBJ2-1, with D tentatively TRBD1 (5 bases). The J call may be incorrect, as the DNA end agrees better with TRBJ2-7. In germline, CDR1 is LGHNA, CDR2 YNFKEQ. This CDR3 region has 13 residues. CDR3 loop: CASSQDQDNEQYF. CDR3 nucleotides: TGTGCCAGCAGCCAAGATCAGGACAATGAGCAGTACTTC.

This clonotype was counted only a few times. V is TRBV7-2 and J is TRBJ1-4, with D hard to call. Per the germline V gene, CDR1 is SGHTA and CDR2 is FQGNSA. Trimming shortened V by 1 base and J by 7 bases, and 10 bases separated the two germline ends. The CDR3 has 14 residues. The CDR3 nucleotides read TGTGCCAGCAGCTTAGGAGGGTCCGCTGAAAAACTGTTTTTT. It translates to CASSLGGSAEKLFF.

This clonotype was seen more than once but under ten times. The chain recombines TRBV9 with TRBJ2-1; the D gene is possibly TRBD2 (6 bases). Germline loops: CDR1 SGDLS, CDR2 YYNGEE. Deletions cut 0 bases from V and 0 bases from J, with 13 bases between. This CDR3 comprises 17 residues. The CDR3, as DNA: TGTGCCAGCAGCGTAGGTGAGGGAGGAAGCTCCTACAATGAGCAGTTCTTC. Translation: CASSVGEGGSSYNEQFF.

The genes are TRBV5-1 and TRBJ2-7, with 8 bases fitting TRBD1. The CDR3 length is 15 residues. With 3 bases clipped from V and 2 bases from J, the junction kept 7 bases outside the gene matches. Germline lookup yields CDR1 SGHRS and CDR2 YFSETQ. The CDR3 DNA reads TGCGCCAGCAGCTATGTCCAGGGGGCAACCTACGAGCAGTACTTC. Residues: CASSYVQGATYEQYF.

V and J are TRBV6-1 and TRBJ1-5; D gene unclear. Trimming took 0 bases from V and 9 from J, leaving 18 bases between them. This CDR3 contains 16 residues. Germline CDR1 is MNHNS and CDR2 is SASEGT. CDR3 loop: CASSEAWRAGRRPQHF. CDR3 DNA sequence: TGTGCCAGCAGTGAAGCATGGAGGGCCGGTAGAAGGCCCCAGCATTTT.

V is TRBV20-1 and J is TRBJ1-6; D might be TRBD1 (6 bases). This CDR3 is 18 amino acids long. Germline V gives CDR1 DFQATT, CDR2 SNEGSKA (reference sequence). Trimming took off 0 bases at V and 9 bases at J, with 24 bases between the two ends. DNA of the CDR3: TGCAGTGCTAGAGATGGGGGAGTCGGGCAGGGGTATTTTTCACCCCTCCACTTT. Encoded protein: CSARDGGVGQGYFSPLHF.

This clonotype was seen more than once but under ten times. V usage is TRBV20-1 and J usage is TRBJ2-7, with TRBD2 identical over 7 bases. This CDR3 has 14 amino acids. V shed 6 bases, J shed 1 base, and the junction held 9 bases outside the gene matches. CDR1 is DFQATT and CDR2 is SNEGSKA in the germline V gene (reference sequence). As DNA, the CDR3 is TGCAGTGCCCCCCTTTACGGGGGGTCCTACGAGCAGTACTTC. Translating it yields CSAPLYGGSYEQYF.

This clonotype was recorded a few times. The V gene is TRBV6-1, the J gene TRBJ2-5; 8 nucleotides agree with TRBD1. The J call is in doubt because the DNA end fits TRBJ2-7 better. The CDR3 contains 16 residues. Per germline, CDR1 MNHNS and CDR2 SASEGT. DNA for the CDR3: TGTGCCAGCACCCTGATATACAGGGGGGTGGGGTACGAGCAGTACTTC. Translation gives CASTLIYRGVGYEQYF.

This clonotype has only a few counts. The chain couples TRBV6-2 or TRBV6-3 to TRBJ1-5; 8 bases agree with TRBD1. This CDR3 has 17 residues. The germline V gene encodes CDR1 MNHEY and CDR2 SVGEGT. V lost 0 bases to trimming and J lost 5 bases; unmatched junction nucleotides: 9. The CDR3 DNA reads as TGTGCCAGCAGTTACTCGGATAATCAGGGGGCCGATCAGCCCCAGCATTTT. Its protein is CASSYSDNQGADQPQHF.

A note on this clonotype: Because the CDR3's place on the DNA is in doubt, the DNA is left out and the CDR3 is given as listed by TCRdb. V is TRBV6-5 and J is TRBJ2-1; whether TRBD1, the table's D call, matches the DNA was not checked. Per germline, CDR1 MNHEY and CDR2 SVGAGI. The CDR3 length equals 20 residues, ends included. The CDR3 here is CASSYSSNRGNTEAFFEQFF.

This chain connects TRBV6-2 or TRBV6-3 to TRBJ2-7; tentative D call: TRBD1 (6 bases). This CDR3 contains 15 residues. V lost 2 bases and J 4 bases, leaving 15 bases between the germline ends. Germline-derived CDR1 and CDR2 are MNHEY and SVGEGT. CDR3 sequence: CASSYVVRGPYEQYF. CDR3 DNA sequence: TGTGCCAGCAGTTACGTTGTCAGGGGACCGTACGAGCAGTACTTC.

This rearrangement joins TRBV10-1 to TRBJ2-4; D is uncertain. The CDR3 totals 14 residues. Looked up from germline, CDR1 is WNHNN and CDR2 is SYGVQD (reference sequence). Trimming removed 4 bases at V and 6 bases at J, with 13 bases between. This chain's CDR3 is CASSGGSPGNIQYF. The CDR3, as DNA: TGCGCCAGCAGTGGAGGTTCCCCAGGAAACATTCAGTACTTC.

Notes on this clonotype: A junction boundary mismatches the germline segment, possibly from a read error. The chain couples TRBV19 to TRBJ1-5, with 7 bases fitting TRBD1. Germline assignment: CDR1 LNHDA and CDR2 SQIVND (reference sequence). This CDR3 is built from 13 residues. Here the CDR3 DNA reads TGCGCCAGTAGTGACAGGGAGGATCAGCCCCAGCATTTT. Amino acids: CASSDREDQPQHF. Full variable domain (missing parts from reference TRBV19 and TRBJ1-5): DGGITQSPKYLFRKEGQNVTLSCEQNLNHDAMYWYRQDPGQGLRLIYYSQIVNDFQKGDIAEGYSVSREKKESFPLTVTSAQKNPTAFYLCASSDREDQPQHFGDGTRLSIL.

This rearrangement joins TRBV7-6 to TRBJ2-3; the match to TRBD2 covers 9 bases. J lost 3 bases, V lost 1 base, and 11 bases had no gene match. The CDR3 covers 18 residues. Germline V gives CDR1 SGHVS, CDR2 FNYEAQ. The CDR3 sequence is CASSLDGGLAGSTDTQYF. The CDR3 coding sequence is TGTGCCAGCAGCTTAGACGGGGGTCTAGCGGGGTCAACAGATACGCAGTATTTT.